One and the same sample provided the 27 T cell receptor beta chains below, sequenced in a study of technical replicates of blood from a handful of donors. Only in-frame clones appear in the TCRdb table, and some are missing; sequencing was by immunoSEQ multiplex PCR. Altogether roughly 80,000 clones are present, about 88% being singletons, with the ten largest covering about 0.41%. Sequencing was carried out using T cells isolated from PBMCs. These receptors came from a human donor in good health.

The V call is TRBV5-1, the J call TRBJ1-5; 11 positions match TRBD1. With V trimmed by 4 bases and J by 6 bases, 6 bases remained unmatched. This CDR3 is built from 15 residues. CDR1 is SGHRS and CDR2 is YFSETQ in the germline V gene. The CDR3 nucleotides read TGCGCCAGCAGCCCGGACAGGGGGCACGGTCAGCCCCAGCATTTT. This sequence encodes CASSPDRGHGQPQHF.

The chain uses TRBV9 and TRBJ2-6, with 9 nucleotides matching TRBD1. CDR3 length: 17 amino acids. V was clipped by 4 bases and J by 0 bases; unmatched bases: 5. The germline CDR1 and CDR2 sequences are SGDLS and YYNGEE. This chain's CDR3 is CASSLGTGLSGANVLTF. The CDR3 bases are TGTGCCAGCAGCTTAGGGACAGGGCTCTCTGGGGCCAACGTCCTGACTTTC.

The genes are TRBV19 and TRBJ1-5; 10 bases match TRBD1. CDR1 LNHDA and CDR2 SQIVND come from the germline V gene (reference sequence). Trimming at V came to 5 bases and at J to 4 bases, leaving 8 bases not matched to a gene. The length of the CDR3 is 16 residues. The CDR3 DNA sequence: TGTGCCAGTAGTCCATATCAGGGACAGGGGAATCAGCCCCAGCATTTT. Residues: CASSPYQGQGNQPQHF.

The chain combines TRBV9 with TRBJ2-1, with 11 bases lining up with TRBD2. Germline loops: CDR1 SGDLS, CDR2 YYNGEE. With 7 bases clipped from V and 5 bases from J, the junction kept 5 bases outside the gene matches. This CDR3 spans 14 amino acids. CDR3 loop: CASSLAGGNNEQFF. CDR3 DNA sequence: TGTGCCAGCTCCCTAGCGGGAGGCAACAATGAGCAGTTCTTC.

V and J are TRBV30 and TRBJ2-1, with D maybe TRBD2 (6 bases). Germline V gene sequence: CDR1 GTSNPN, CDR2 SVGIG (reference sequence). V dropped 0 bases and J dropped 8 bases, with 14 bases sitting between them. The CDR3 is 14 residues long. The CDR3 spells CAWSVISGVHEQFF. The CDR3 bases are TGTGCCTGGAGTGTTATTAGCGGTGTCCATGAGCAGTTCTTC.

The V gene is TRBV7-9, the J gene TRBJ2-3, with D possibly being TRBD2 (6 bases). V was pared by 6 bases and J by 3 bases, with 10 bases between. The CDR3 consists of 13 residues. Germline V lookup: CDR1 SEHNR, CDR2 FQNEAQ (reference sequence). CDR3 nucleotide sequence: TGTGCCAGCAGTCCGAGCGGGACAGATACGCAGTATTTT. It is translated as CASSPSGTDTQYF.

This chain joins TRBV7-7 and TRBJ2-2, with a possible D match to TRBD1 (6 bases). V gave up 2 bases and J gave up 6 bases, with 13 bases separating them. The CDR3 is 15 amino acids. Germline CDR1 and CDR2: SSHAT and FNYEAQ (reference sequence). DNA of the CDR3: TGTGCCAGCAGCTTAACAGGGTTCCGCGCCGGGGAGCTGTTTTTT. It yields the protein CASSLTGFRAGELFF.

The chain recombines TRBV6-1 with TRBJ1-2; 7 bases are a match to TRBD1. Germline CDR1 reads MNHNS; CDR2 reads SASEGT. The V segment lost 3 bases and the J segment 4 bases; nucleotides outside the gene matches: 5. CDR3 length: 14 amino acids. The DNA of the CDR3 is TGTGCCAGCAGTGATGAGGGACAGCTCTATGGCTACACCTTC. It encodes CASSDEGQLYGYTF.

The CDR3 sequence is CASSGPGLAGVGEQFF. As DNA, the CDR3 is TGTGCCAGCAGCGGGCCGGGACTAGCGGGAGTGGGTGAGCAGTTCTTC. The chain combines TRBV9 with TRBJ2-1; TRBD2 matches at 14 bases. Germline CDR1 reads SGDLS; CDR2 reads YYNGEE. The V segment lost 3 bases and the J segment 9 bases; nucleotides outside the gene matches: 8. The length of the CDR3 is 16 residues.

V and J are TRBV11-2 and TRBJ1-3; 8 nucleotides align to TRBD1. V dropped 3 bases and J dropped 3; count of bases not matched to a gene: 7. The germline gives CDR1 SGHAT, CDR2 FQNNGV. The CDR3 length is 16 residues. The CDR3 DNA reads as TGTGCCAGCAGCTTCCTTACAGGGGGAAATGGAAACACCATATATTTT. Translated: CASSFLTGGNGNTIYF.

CDR3 residues: CASSLGLHYEQYF. The CDR3 DNA reads TGTGCCAGCAGCCTGGGCCTTCACTACGAGCAGTACTTC. This chain connects TRBV7-8 to TRBJ2-7; no reliable D call. V gave up 5 bases and J gave up 3 bases, with 11 bases separating them. The CDR3 runs to 13 residues. Germline-derived CDR1 and CDR2 are SGHVS and FQNEAQ.

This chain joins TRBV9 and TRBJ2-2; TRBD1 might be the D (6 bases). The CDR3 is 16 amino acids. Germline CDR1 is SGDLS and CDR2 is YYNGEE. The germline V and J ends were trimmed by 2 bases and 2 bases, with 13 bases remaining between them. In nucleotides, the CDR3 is TGTGCCAGCAGCGTGGGACATAGGGCCAACACCGGGGAGCTGTTTTTT. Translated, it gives CASSVGHRANTGELFF.

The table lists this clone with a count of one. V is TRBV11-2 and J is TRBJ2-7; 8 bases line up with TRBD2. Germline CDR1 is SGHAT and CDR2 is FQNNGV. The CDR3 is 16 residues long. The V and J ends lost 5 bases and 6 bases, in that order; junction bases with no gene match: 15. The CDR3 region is CASSPFPGLASGEQYF. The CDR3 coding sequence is TGTGCCAGCAGCCCTTTTCCAGGACTAGCATCCGGCGAGCAGTACTTC.

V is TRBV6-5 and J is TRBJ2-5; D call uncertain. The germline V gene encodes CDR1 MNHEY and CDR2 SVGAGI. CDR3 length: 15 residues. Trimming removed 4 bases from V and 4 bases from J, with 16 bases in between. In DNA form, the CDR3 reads TGTGCCAGCAGTTCAAGTTGGGTATCGGGAGAGACCCAGTACTTC. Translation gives CASSSSWVSGETQYF.

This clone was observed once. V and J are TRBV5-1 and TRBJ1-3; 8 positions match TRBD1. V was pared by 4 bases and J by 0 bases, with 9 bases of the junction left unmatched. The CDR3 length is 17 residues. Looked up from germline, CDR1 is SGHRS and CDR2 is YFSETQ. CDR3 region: CASSQTPGGTSGNTIYF. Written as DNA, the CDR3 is TGCGCCAGCAGCCAAACCCCAGGGGGCACCTCTGGAAACACCATATATTTT.

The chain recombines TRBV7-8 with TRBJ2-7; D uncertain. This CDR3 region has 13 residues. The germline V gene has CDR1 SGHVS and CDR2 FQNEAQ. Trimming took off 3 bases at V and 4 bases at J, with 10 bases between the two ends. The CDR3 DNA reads TGTGCCAGCAGCTTTAGAGGAAGGTACGAGCAGTACTTC. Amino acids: CASSFRGRYEQYF.

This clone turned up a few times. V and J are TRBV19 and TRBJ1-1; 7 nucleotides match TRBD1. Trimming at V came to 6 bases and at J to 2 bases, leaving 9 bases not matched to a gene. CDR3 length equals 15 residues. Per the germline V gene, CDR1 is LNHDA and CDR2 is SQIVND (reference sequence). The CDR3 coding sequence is TGTGCCAGTAGCAGTGAGACAGGGCTAAACACTGAAGCTTTCTTT. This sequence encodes CASSSETGLNTEAFF.

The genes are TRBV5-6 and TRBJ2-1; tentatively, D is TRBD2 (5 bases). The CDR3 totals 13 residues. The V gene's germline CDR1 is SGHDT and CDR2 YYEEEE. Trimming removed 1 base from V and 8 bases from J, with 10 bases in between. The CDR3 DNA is TGTGCCAGCAGCTTGACGGGGTCGCATGAGCAGTTCTTC. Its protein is CASSLTGSHEQFF. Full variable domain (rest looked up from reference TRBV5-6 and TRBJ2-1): DAGVTQSPTHLIKTRGQQVTLRCSPKSGHDTVSWYQQALGQGPQFIFQYYEEEERQRGNFPDRFSGHQFPNYSSELNVNALLLGDSALYLCASSLTGSHEQFFGPGTRLTVL.

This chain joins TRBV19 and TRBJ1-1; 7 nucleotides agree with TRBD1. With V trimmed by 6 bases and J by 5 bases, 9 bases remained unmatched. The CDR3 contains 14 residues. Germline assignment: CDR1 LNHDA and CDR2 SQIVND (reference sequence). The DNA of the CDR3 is TGTGCCAGTAGCCGCCGGGACAGTAGGACTGAAGCTTTCTTT. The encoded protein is CASSRRDSRTEAFF.

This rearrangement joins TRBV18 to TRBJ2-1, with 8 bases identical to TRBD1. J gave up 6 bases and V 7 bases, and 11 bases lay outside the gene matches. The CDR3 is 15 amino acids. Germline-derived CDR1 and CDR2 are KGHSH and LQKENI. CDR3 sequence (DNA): TGTGCCAGCTTAGGACAGGGCCGTTTCCTCAATGAGCAGTTCTTC. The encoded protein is CASLGQGRFLNEQFF.

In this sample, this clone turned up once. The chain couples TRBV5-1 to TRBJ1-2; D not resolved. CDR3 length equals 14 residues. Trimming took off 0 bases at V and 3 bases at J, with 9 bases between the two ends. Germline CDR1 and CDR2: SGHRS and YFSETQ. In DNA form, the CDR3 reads TGCGCCAGCAGCTTGGGGTCCCAGGACTATGGCTACACCTTC. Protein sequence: CASSLGSQDYGYTF.

The chain's CDR3 is CASSPRTGLIIAEAFF. CDR3 in DNA: TGCGCCAGCAGCCCTAGGACAGGGTTGATTATCGCTGAAGCTTTCTTT. The chain is built from TRBV5-1 and TRBJ1-1, with 8 bases identical to TRBD1. Germline V gene lookup returns CDR1 SGHRS and CDR2 YFSETQ. Trimming cost V 4 bases and J 6 bases; bases outside gene matches: 14. The CDR3 has 16 amino acids.

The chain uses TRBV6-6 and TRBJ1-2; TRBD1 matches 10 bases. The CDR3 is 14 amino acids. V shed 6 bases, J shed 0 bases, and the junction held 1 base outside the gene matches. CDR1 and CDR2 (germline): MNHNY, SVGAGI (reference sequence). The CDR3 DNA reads TGTGCCAGCAGGACAGGGGGCCCTAACTATGGCTACACCTTC. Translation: CASRTGGPNYGYTF.

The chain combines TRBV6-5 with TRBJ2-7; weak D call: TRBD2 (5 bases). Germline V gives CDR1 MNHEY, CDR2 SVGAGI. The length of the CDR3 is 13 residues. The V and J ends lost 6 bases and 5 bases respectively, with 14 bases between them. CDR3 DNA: TGTGCCAGCAGCTCAGACCTAGCAAACGAGCAGTACTTC. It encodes CASSSDLANEQYF.

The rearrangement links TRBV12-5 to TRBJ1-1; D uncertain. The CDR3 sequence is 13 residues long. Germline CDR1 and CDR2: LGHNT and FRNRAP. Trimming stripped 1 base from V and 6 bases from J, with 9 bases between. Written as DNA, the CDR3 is TGTGCTAGTGGTTTGGGACTATGGGCTGAAGCTTTCTTT. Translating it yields CASGLGLWAEAFF.

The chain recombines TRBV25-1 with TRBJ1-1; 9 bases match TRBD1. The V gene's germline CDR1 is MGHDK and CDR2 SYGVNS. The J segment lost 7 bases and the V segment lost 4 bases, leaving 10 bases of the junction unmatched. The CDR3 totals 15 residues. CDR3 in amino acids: CASSGGDRVYSEAFF. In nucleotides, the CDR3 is TGTGCCAGCAGTGGGGGGGACAGGGTTTATAGTGAAGCTTTCTTT.

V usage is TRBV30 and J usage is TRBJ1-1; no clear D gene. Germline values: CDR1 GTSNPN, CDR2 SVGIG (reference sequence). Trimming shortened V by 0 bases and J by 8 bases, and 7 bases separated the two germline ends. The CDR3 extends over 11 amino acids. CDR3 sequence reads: CAWSVPREAFF. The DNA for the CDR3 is TGTGCCTGGAGTGTACCCAGGGAAGCTTTCTTT.